This TCR beta chain was identified in a study of T cells expressing NK-cell markers. General observations from the study: The study found these clonotypes also leading the CD3+CD56-NKG2C+ fraction in a handful of donors.

With respect to this clonotype: Its matching antigen is unknown.

Germline V gives CDR1 SGHRS, CDR2 YFSETQ. The CDR3 covers 15 residues. TCRdb re-analyzed the 5' RACE reads; it lists each CDR3 protein once, without DNA. The sample spans about 460,000 distinct CDR3 sequences; the ten largest clones claim 1.4%. Sequencing was done on a sample of blood T cells: a sorted CD56 or NKG2C T cell subset, CD4+ or CD8+ T cells, or bulk PBMC T cells (not recorded which). The chain carries TRBV5-1 and TRBJ1-1; the TRBD1 assignment by TCRdb is unverifiable without DNA. This TCR derives from a woman between 45 and 60 years old in good health. The CDR3 region is CASSAMDSMNTEAFF.